This is a list of T cell receptor beta chains from one sample in a study of OX40 agonist ivuxolimab in advanced cancers. Profiling relied on immunoSEQ multiplex PCR, and the TCRdb table lists in-frame clones only, not all of them. The sample yields about 54,000 clones, around 93% seen once. Sequenced material: CD4+ or CD8+ T cells sorted from blood, taken in a trial of the OX40 agonist ivuxolimab. All receptors derive from an adult with an advanced solid tumor such as melanoma, head and neck, liver or kidney cancer. CDR3s include the opening cysteine and the closing phenylalanine or tryptophan. Fields, in order: V gene, D gene, clone size, J gene, CDR3 DNA, CDR3 protein. D genes are given only for firm matches. For some rows the clone size is stated as once, few or many, or as a class when expanded; others skip it.

TRBV27	-	-	TRBJ1-5	TGTGCCAGCAGTTTAAAGGGGGGCAGGGCCCAGCATTTT	CASSLKGGRAQHF
TRBV5-4	TRBD1	once	TRBJ1-5	TGTGCCAGCAGCGAGGACAGGGGGCAGGGCAATCAGCCCCAGCATTTT	CASSEDRGQGNQPQHF
TRBV20-1	TRBD1	-	TRBJ2-1	TGCAGTGCTCAGGACAGGGAGCAGTTCTTC	CSAQDREQFF
TRBV6-6	-	-	TRBJ1-5	TGTGCCAGCAGTTACTGGGGGAGCAATCAGCCCCAGCATTTT	CASSYWGSNQPQHF
TRBV11-2	-	-	TRBJ1-5	TGTGCCAGCAGCTTAGGTAGTCTCGGGCGCCATAGCAATCAGCCCCAGCATTTT	CASSLGSLGRHSNQPQHF
TRBV18	-	-	TRBJ2-2	TGTGCCAGCTCACCACCTTTGGGGGTGCACACCGGGGAGCTGTTTTTT	CASSPPLGVHTGELFF
TRBV27	-	once	TRBJ1-2	TGTGCCAGCAGCCCCGGGCCCGCTTGGGGCTACACCTTC	CASSPGPAWGYTF
TRBV4-3	TRBD2	-	TRBJ2-1	TGCGCCAGCAGCCAAGATCCGGGGGGCTCCTACAATGAGCAGTTCTTC	CASSQDPGGSYNEQFF
TRBV13	TRBD2	-	TRBJ2-7	TGTGCCAGCAGCTCTGGGACTAACGCTTACGAGCAGTACTTC	CASSSGTNAYEQYF
TRBV7-3	-	-	TRBJ2-7	TGTGCCAGCAGCTTATTGGCAGGGAGTTTTATCTCCTACGAGCAGTACTTC	CASSLLAGSFISYEQYF
TRBV19	-	-	TRBJ1-1	TGTGCCAGTAGTATAGGGAGCACTGAAGCTTTCTTT	CASSIGSTEAFF
TRBV14	-	-	TRBJ2-1	TGTGCCAGCAGCCAAAGGCACCGACCTCAAGATGAGCAGTTCTTC	CASSQRHRPQDEQFF
TRBV27	-	-	TRBJ2-3	TGTGCCAGCTCAGGGTTTGTAGGCACAGATACGCAGTATTTT	CASSGFVGTDTQYF
TRBV9	-	-	TRBJ1-5	TGTGCCAGCAGCGCACAGGGTTTCGGCAATCAGCCCCAGCATTTT	CASSAQGFGNQPQHF
TRBV28	-	-	TRBJ1-4	TGTGCCAGCAGTCGGGTACAAGTTGGGGAAAAACTGTTTTTT	CASSRVQVGEKLFF
TRBV9	-	-	TRBJ1-5	TGTGCCAGCAGCGTTTCACCAAGCAATCAGCCCCAGCATTTT	CASSVSPSNQPQHF
TRBV4-1	-	-	TRBJ1-1	TGCGCCAGCAGCCAAGATCGGGGCAGGGACGGGGGAGAAGCTTTCTTT	CASSQDRGRDGGEAFF
TRBV11-2	TRBD2	-	TRBJ2-1	TGTGCCAGCAGCTTAGGGGGGCTAGCGGGAGGGCGCGAGCAGTTCTTC	CASSLGGLAGGREQFF
TRBV7-9	-	-	TRBJ1-2	TGTGCCAGCAGAAGGGGTGGATATGGCTACACCTTC	CASRRGGYGYTF
TRBV29-1	-	once	TRBJ2-7	TGCAGCGTTGAAACAGGCTACGAGCAGTACTTC	CSVETGYEQYF
TRBV13	-	-	TRBJ2-3	TGTGCCAGCAGCCCTGACAGGTTCACAGATACGCAGTATTTT	CASSPDRFTDTQYF
TRBV28	TRBD1	-	TRBJ1-1	TGTGCCAGCATACAAGGGACAGTCCTAGGATACACTGAAGCTTTCTTT	CASIQGTVLGYTEAFF
TRBV19	-	-	TRBJ2-1	TGTGCCAGTAGTATAGGAGGGTCGGAGCAGTTCTTC	CASSIGGSEQFF
TRBV27	-	-	TRBJ1-1	TGTGCCAGCAGTTTACAGGAGGCCACTGAAGCTTTCTTT	CASSLQEATEAFF